This T cell receptor (beta chain) was observed in a study of blood T cell repertoires in COVID-19. Sequencing was performed with immunoSEQ multiplex PCR; in TCRdb, only in-frame clones are kept and a portion is missing. Found here are roughly 250,000 clones, roughly 89% of them singletons; the top ten hold around 0.84%. Germline values: CDR1 LNHDA, CDR2 SQIVND (reference sequence). There are 11 residues in the CDR3. V was pared by 6 bases and J by 13 bases, with 6 bases of the junction left unmatched. The sample holds one count of this clone. Sequenced material: peripheral blood. This TCR came from a man aged 25 to 40 with acute or convalescent COVID-19. The chain uses TRBV19 and TRBJ1-5; 7 nucleotides agree with TRBD1. This CDR3 reads CASRDRYRQHF. The CDR3 DNA follows: TGTGCCAGTAGGGACAGGTATCGGCAGCATTTT. Filled out from reference TRBV19 and TRBJ1-5, the complete variable domain reads DGGITQSPKYLFRKEGQNVTLSCEQNLNHDAMYWYRQDPGQGLRLIYYSQIVNDFQKGDIAEGYSVSREKKESFPLTVTSAQKNPTAFYLCASRDRYRQHFGDGTRLSIL.